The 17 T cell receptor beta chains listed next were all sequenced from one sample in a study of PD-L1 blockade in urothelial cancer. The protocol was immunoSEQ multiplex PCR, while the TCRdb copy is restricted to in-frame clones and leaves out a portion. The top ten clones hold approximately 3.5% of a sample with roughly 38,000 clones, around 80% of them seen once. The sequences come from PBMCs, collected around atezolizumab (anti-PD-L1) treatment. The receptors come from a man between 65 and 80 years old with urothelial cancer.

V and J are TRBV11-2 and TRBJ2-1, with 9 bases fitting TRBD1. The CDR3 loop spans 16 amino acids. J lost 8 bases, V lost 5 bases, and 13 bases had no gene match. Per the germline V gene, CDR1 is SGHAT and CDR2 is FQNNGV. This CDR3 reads CASSLGGTGSLDEQFF. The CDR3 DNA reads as TGTGCCAGCAGCCTGGGCGGGACAGGGAGTTTAGATGAGCAGTTCTTC. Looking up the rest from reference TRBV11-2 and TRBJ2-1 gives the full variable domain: EAGVAQSPRYKIIEKRQSVAFWCNPISGHATLYWYQQILGQGPKLLIQFQNNGVVDDSQLPKDRFSAERLKGVDSTLKIQPAKLEDSAVYLCASSLGGTGSLDEQFFGPGTRLTVL.

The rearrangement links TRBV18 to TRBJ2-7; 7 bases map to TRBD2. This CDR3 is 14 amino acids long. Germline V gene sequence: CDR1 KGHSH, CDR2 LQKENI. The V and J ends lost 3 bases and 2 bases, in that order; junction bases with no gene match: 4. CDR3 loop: CASSPSGVAYEQYF. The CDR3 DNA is TGTGCCAGCTCACCGAGCGGGGTTGCCTACGAGCAGTACTTC.

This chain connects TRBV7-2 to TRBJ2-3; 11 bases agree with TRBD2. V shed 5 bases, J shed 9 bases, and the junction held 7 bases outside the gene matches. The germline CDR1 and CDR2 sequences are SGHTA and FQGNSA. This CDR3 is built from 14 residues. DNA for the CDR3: TGTGCCAGCAGCCCCGGGGCTAGCGGGGGGACGCAGTATTTT. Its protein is CASSPGASGGTQYF.

The DNA for the CDR3 is TGTGCCTGGAGTCGACAGGGACCCCTCTACGAGCAGTACTTC. This sequence encodes CAWSRQGPLYEQYF. The chain uses TRBV30 and TRBJ2-7, with 7 nucleotides matching TRBD1. Germline V gives CDR1 GTSNPN, CDR2 SVGIG (reference sequence). This CDR3 is built from 14 residues. V shed 2 bases, J shed 3 bases, and the junction held 7 bases outside the gene matches.

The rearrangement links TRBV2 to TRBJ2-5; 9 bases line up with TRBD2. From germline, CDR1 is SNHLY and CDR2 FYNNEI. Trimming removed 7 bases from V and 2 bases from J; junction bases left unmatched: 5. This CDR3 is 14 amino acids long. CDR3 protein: CASKAGGAQETQYF. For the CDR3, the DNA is TGTGCCAGCAAGGCGGGAGGGGCTCAAGAGACCCAGTACTTC.

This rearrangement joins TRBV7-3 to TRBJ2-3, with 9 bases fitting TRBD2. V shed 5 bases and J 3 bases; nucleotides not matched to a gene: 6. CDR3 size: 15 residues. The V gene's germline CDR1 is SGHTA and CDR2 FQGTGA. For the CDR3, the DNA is TGTGCCAGCAGCCAGACTAGCGGACAGACAGATACGCAGTATTTT. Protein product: CASSQTSGQTDTQYF.

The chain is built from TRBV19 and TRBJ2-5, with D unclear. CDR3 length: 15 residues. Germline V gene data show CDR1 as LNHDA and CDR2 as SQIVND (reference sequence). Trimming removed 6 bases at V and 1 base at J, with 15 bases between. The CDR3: CASSKGGGFQETQYF. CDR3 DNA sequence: TGTGCCAGTAGCAAAGGTGGCGGCTTCCAAGAGACCCAGTACTTC.

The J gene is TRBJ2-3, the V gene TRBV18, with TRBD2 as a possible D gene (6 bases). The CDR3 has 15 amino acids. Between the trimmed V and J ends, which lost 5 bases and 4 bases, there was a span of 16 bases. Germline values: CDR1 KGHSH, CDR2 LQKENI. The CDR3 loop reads CASSAFGTEPDTQYF. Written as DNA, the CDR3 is TGTGCCAGCTCAGCCTTTGGGACTGAACCAGATACGCAGTATTTT.

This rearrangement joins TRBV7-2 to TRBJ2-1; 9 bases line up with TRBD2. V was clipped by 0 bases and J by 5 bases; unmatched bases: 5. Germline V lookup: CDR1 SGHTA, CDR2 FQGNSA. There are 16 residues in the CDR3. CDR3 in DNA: TGTGCCAGCAGCTTAGCGCGGGGGGGCGGCGACAATGAGCAGTTCTTC. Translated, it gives CASSLARGGGDNEQFF.

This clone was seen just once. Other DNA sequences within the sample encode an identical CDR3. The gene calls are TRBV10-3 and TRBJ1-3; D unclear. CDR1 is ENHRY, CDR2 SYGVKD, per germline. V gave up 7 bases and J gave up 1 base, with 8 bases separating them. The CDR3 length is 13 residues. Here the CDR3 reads CAITQVSGNTIYF. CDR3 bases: TGTGCCATCACCCAGGTTTCTGGAAACACCATATATTTT.

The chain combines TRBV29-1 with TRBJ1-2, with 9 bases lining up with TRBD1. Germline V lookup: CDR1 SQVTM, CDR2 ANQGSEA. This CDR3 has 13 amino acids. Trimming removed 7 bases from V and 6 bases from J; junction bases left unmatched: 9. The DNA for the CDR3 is TGCAGCGCCAGGGACAGGGTAAAAGATGGCTACACCTTC. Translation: CSARDRVKDGYTF.

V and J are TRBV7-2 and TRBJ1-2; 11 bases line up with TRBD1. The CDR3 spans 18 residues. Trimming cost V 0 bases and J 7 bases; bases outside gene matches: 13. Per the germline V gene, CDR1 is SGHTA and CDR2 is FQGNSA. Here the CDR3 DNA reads TGTGCCAGCAGCTTAGCCGCCCAGATTTGGACAGGGGGCACTGGCTACACCTTC. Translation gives CASSLAAQIWTGGTGYTF.

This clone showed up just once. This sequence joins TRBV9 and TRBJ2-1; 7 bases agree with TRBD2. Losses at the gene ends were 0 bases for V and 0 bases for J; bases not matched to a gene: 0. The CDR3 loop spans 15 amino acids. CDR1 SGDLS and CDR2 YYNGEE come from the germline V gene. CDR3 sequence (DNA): TGTGCCAGCAGCGTAGCGGGAGGCTCCTACAATGAGCAGTTCTTC. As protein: CASSVAGGSYNEQFF.

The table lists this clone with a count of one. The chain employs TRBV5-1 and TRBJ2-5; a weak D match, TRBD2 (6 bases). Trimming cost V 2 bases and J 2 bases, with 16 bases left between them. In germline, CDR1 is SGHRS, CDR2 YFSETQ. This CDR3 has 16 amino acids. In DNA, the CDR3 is TGCGCCAGCAGCTTAGGGCCAGCGGGCATACAAGAGACCCAGTACTTC. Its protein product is CASSLGPAGIQETQYF.

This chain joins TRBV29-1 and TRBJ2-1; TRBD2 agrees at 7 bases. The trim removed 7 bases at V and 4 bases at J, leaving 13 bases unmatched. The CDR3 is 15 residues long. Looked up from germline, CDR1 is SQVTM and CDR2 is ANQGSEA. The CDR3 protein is CSATGRSGDYNEQFF. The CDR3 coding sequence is TGCAGCGCCACCGGGAGGAGCGGGGATTACAATGAGCAGTTCTTC.

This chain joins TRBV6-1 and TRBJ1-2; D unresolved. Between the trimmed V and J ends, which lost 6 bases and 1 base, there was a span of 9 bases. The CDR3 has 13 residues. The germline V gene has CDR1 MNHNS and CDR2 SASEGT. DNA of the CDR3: TGTGCCAGCAGCCAGCGTTTTAACTATGGCTACACCTTC. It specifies CASSQRFNYGYTF.

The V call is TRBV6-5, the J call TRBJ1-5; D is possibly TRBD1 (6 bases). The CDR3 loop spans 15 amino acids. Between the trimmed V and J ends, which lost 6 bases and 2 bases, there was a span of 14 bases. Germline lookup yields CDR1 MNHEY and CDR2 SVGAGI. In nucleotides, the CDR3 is TGTGCCAGCAGGCAAGACAGGATTGGCAATCAGCCCCAGCATTTT. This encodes CASRQDRIGNQPQHF.